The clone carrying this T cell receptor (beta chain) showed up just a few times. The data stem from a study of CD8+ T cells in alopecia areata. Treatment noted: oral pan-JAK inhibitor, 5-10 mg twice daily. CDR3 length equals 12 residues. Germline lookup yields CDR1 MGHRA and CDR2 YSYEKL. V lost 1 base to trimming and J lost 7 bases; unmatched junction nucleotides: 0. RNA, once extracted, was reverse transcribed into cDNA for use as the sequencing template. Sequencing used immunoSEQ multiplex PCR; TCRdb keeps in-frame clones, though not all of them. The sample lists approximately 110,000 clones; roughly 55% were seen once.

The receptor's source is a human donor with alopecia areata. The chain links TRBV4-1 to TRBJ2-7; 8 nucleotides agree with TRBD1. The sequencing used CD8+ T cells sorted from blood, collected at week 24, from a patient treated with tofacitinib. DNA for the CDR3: TGCGCCAGCAGCCAAGGACAGGGGGAGCAGTACTTC. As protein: CASSQGQGEQYF.